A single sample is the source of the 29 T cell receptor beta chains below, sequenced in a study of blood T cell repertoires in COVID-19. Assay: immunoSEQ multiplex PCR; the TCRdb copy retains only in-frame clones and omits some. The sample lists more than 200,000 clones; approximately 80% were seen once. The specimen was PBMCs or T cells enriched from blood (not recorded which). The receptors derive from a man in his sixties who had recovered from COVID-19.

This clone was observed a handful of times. CDR3 nucleotides: TGTGCCAGCAGCCCAACCGAGGGACTCACAGATACGCAGTATTTT. Protein product: CASSPTEGLTDTQYF. The chain combines TRBV9 with TRBJ2-3, with a possible D match to TRBD2 (6 bases). The CDR3 length is 15 residues. CDR1 and CDR2 from the germline V gene are SGDLS and YYNGEE. Deletions cut 4 bases from V and 2 bases from J, with 14 bases between.

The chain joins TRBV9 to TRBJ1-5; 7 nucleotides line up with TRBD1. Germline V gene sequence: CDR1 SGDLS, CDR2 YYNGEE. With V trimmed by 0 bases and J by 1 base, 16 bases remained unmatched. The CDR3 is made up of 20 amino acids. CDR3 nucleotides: TGTGCCAGCAGCGTAGCTTTCAGGGGGGACAGCTCACGCAGCAATCAGCCCCAGCATTTT. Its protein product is CASSVAFRGDSSRSNQPQHF.

CDR3 DNA sequence: TGTGCCAGCAGTGACGGCAACCCACAGCAGCCCCAGCATTTT. Protein product: CASSDGNPQQPQHF. The chain uses TRBV6-1 and TRBJ1-5; D is ambiguous. Germline V lookup: CDR1 MNHNS, CDR2 SASEGT. With 3 bases removed from V and 7 bases from J, the gap between germline ends came to 13 bases. This CDR3 region has 14 residues.

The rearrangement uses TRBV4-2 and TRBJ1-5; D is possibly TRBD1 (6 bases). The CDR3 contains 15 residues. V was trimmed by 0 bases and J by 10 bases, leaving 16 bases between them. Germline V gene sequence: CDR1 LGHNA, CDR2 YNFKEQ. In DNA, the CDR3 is TGTGCCAGCAGCCAAGATGACAGGTTCGGCCCCCCCCAGCATTTT. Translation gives CASSQDDRFGPPQHF.

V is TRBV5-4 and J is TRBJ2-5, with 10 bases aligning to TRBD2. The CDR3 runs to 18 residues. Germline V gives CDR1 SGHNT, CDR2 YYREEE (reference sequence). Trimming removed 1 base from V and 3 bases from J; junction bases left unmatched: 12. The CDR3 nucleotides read TGTGCCAGCAGCTTGAGGGTTAGCGGGGGGTCGAAAAAAGAGACCCAGTACTTC. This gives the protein CASSLRVSGGSKKETQYF.

The CDR3 loop reads CASSPDRGYGYTF. The CDR3 region has the DNA TGCGCCAGCAGCCCCGACAGGGGCTATGGCTACACCTTC. V is TRBV4-1 and J is TRBJ1-2; 8 bases fit TRBD1. Germline V gene data show CDR1 as MGHRA and CDR2 as YSYEKL. The CDR3 loop spans 13 amino acids. Losses at the gene ends were 4 bases for V and 4 bases for J; bases not matched to a gene: 2.

The CDR3 loop is CASSPDRGPLGQYF. As DNA, the CDR3 is TGCGCCAGCAGCCCGGACAGGGGCCCCCTGGGGCAGTACTTC. The chain uses TRBV5-1 and TRBJ2-7; TRBD1 aligns across 9 bases. Germline values: CDR1 SGHRS, CDR2 YFSETQ. The CDR3 runs 14 residues. The J segment lost 9 bases and the V segment lost 4 bases, leaving 11 bases of the junction unmatched.

CDR3 residues: CASSRQGGGNTIYF. The DNA for the CDR3 is TGCGCCAGCAGCCGACAGGGTGGTGGAAACACCATATATTTT. V and J are TRBV4-3 and TRBJ1-3, with 7 nucleotides matching TRBD1. Looked up from germline, CDR1 is LGHNA and CDR2 is YSLEER. The length of the CDR3 is 14 residues. Unmatched junction bases numbered 3, after V lost 4 bases and J lost 3 bases.

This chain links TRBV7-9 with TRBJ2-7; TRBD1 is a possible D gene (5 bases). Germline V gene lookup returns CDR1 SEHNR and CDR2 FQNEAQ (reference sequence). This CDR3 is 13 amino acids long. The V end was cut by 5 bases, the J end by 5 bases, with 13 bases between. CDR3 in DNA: TGTGCCAGCAGCCATTCCGGACAAAACGAGCAGTACTTC. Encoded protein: CASSHSGQNEQYF.

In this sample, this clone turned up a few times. This chain's CDR3 is CAIQGQANTEAFF. Written as DNA, the CDR3 is TGTGCCATCCAAGGACAGGCGAACACTGAAGCTTTCTTT. V is TRBV10-3 and J is TRBJ1-1; 7 positions agree with TRBD1. The V segment lost 8 bases and the J segment 1 base; nucleotides outside the gene matches: 4. There are 13 residues in the CDR3. The germline V gene has CDR1 ENHRY and CDR2 SYGVKD.

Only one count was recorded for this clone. CDR3 sequence: CASSENRISGNTIYF. The DNA of the CDR3 is TGTGCCAGCAGTGAGAACAGGATCTCTGGAAACACCATATATTTT. J is TRBJ1-3 and V is TRBV2, with a tentative D call TRBD1 (5 bases). Germline loops: CDR1 SNHLY, CDR2 FYNNEI. The V end was cut by 3 bases, the J end by 0 bases, with 9 bases between. CDR3 size: 15 residues.

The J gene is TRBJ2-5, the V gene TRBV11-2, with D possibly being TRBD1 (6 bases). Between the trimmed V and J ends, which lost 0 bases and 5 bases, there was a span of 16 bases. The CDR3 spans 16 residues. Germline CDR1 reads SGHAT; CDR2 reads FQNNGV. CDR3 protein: CASSLDEQGSVETQYF. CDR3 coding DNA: TGTGCCAGCAGCTTAGATGAACAGGGTTCCGTGGAGACCCAGTACTTC.

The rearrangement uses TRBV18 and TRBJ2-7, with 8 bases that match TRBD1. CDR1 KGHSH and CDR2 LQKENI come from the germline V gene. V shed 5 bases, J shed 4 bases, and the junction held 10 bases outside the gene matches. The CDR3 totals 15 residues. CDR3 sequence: CASSTTDRAGYEQYF. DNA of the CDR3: TGTGCCAGCTCAACAACGGACAGGGCTGGGTACGAGCAGTACTTC.

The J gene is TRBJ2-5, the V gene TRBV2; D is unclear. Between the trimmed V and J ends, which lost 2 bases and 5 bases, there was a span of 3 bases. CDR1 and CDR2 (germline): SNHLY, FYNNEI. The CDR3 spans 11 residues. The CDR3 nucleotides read TGTGCCAGCAGTGAACAGGAGACCCAGTACTTC. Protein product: CASSEQETQYF.

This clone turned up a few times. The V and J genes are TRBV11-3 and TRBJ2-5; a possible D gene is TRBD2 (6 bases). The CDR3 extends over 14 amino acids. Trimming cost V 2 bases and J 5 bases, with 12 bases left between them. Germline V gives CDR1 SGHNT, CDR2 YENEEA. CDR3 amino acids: CASSLTTSSETQYF. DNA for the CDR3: TGTGCCAGCAGCTTAACTACTAGCTCCGAGACCCAGTACTTC.

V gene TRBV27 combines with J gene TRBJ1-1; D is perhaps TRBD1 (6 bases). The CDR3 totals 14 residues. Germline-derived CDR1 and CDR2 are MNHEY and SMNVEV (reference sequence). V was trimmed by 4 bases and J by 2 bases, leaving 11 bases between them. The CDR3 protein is CASSWGTPNTEAFF. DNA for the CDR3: TGTGCCAGCAGTTGGGGGACACCAAACACTGAAGCTTTCTTT.

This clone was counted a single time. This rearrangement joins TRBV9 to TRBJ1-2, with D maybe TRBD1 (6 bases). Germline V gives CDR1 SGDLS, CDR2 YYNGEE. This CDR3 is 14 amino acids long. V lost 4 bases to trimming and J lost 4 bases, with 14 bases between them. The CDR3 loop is CASSSTDSVYGYTF. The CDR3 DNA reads TGTGCCAGCAGCTCGACGGACAGTGTCTATGGCTACACCTTC.

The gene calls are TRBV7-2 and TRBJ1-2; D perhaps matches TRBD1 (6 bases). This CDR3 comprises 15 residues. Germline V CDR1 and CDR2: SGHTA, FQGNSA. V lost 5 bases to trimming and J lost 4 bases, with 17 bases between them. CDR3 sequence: CASSQGMSGGYGYTF. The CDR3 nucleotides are TGTGCCAGCAGCCAGGGGATGTCGGGCGGCTATGGCTACACCTTC.

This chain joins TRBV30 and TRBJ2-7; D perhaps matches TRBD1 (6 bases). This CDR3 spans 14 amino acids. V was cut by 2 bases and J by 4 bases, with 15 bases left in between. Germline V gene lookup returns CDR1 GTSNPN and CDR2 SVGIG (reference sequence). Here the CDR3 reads CAWSPSRGYYEQYF. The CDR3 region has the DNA TGTGCCTGGAGTCCCAGTAGGGGGTATTACGAGCAGTACTTC.

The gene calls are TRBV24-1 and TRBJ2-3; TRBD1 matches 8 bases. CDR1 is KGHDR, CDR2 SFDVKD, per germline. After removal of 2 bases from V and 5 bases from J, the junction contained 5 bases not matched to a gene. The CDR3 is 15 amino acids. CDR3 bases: TGTGCCACCAGTGATTCGACAGGGGTAGGAGATACGCAGTATTTT. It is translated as CATSDSTGVGDTQYF.

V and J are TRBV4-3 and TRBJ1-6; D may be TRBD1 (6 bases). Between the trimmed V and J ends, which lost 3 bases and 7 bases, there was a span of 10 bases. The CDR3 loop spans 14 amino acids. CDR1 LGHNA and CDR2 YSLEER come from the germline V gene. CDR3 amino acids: CASSHGQTNSPLHF. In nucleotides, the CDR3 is TGCGCCAGCAGCCACGGACAGACCAATTCACCCCTCCACTTT.

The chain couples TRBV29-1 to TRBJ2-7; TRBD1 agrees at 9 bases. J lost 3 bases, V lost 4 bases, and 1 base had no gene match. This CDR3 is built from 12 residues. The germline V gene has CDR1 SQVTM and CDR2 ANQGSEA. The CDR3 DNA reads TGCAGCGTTGGACAGGGGGTCTACGAGCAGTACTTC. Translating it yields CSVGQGVYEQYF.

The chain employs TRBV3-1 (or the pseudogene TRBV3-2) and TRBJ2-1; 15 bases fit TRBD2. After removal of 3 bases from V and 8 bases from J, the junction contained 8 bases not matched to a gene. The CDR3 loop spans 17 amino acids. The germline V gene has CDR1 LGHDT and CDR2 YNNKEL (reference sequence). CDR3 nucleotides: TGTGCCAGCAGCCAGATGGGACTAGCGGGGGGTGTGGATGAGCAGTTCTTC. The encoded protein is CASSQMGLAGGVDEQFF.

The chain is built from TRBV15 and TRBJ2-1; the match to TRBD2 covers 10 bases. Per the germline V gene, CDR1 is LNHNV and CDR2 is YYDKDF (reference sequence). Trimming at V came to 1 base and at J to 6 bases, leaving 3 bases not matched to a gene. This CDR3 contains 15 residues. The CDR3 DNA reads TGTGCCACCAGCAGAGTCGGACTAGCGGTCAATGAGCAGTTCTTC. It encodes CATSRVGLAVNEQFF.

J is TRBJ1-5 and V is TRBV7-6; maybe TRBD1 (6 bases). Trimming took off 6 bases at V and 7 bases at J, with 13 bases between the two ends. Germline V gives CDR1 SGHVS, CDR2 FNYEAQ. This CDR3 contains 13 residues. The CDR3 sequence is CASSSAQGQPQHF. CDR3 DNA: TGTGCCAGCAGTTCCGCGCAGGGGCAGCCCCAGCATTTT.

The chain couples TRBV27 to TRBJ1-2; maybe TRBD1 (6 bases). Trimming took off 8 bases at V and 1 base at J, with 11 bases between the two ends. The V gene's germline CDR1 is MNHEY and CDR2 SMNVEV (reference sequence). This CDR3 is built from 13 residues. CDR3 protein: CASWGHLNYGYTF. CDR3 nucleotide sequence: TGTGCCAGCTGGGGACACCTTAACTATGGCTACACCTTC.

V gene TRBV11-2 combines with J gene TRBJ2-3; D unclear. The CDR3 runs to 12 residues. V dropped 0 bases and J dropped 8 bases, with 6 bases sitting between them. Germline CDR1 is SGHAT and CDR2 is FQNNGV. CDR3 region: CASSLDLGTQYF. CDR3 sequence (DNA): TGTGCCAGCAGCTTAGATCTCGGTACGCAGTATTTT.

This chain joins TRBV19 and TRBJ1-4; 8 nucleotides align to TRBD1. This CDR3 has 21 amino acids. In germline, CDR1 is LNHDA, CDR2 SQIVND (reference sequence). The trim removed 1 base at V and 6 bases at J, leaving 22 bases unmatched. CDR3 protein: CASSIAPLDRANPLPYEKLFF. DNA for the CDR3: TGTGCCAGTAGTATAGCCCCCCTGGACAGGGCGAATCCCTTACCATATGAAAAACTGTTTTTT.

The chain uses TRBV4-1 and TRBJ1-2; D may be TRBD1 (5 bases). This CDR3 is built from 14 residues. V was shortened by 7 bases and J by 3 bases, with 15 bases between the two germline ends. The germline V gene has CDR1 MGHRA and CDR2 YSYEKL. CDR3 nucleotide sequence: TGCGCCAGCAACAGCGGGACGGAAGACTATGGCTACACCTTC. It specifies CASNSGTEDYGYTF.